The entry below describes one TCR beta chain. The germline CDR1 and CDR2 sequences are KGHDR and SFDVKD. The CDR3 has 14 residues. Trimming removed 3 bases from V and 4 bases from J; junction bases left unmatched: 2. In the study's own analysis: From reference gene primer amplification, estimates of nucleated cell counts were derived. Data came from immunoSEQ multiplex PCR; TCRdb stores just in-frame clones and leaves some out. V and J calls and clone size are as listed in that table; D and trimming were resolved from the DNA. Among tens of thousands of clones listed, roughly nine tenths were seen once. These data originate in a study of blood T cell repertoires in COVID-19.

This TCR derives from a man aged 60 to 75 with acute or convalescent COVID-19. Sequencing was performed on peripheral blood. This chain links TRBV24-1 with TRBJ1-2; 9 nucleotides align to TRBD1. The CDR3 DNA reads as TGTGCCACCAGTGATCAGGACAGGGGCTATGGCTACACCTTC. This sequence encodes CATSDQDRGYGYTF.